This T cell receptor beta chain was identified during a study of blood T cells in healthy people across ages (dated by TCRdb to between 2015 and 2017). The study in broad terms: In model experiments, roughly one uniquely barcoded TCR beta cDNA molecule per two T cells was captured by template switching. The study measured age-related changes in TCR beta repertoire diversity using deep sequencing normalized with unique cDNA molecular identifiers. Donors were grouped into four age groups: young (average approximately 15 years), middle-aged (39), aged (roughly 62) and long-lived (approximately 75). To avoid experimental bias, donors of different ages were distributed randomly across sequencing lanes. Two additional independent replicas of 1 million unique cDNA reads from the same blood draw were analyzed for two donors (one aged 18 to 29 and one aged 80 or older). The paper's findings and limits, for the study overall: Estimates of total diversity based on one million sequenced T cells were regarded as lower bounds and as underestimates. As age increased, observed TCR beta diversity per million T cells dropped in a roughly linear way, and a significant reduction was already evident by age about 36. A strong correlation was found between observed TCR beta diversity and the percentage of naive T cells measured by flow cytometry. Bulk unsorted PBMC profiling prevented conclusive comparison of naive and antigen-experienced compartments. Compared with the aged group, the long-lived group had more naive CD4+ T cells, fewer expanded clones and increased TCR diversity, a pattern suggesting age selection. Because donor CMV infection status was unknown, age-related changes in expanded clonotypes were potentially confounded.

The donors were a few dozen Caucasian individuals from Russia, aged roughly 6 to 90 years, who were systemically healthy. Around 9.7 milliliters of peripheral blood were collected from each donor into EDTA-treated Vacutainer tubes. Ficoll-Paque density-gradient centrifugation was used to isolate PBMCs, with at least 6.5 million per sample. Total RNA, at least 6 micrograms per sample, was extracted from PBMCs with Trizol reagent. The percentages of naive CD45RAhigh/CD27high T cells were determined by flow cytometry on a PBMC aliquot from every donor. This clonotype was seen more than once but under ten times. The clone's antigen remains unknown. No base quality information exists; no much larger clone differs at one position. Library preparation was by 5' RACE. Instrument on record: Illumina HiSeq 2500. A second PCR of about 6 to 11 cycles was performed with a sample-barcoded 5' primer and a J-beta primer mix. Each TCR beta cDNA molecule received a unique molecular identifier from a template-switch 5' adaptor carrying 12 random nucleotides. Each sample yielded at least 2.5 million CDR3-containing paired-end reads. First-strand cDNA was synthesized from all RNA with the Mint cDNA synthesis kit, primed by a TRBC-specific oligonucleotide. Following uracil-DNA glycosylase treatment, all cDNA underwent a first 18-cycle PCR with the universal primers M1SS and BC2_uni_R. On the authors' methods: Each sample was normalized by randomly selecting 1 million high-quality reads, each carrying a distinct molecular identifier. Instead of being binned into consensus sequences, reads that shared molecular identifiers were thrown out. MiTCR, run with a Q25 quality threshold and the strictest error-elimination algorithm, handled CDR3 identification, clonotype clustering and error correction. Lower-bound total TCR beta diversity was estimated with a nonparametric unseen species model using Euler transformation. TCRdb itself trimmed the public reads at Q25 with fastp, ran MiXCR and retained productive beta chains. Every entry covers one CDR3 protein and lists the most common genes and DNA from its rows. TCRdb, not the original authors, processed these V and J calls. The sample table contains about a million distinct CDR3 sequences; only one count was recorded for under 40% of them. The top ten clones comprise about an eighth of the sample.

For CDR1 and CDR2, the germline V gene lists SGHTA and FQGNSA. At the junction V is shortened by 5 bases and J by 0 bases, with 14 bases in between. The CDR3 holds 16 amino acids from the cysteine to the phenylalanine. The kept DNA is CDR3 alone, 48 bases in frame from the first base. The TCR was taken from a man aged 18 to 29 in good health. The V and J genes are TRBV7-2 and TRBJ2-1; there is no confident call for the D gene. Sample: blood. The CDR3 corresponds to CASSTLGLSSYNEQFF. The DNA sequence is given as TGTGCCAGCAGCACCTTGGGCTTGAGCTCCTACAATGAGCAGTTCTTC. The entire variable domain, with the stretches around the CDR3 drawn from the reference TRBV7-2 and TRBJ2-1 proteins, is GAGVSQSPSNKVTEKGKDVELRCDPISGHTALYWYRQSLGQGLEFLIYFQGNSAPDKSGLPSDRFSAERTGGSVSTLTIQRTQQEDSAVYLCASSTLGLSSYNEQFFGPGTRLTVL.